The 29 T cell receptor beta chains below were found in one sample sequenced in a study of cytomegalovirus exposure and HLA in healthy donors. 13 Jbeta primers and 60 Vbeta primers were used for the PCR. Assay: immunoSEQ multiplex PCR; the TCRdb copy retains only in-frame clones and omits some. The sample lists about 160,000 clones, roughly 75% seen once, with 1% in the top ten. The specimen was PBMCs. These receptors all come from a woman between 45 and 60 years old in good health and CMV-seropositive.

The chain combines TRBV6-1 with TRBJ1-1, with 7 bases fitting TRBD1. After removal of 6 bases from V and 3 bases from J, the junction contained 7 bases not matched to a gene. The CDR3 extends over 14 amino acids. In germline, CDR1 is MNHNS, CDR2 SASEGT. Here the CDR3 DNA reads TGTGCCAGCAGCCTGGGACAGACCGACACTGAAGCTTTCTTT. Translated: CASSLGQTDTEAFF.

V is TRBV5-4 and J is TRBJ2-5; perhaps TRBD1 as D (5 bases). The end of the DNA fits TRBJ2-7 better, so the J call may be wrong. The CDR3 sequence is 11 residues long. Looked up from germline, CDR1 is SGHNT and CDR2 is YYREEE (reference sequence). CDR3 region: CASSSGFEQYF. The CDR3 DNA reads as TGTGCCAGCAGCTCAGGGTTCGAGCAGTACTTC.

The rearrangement uses TRBV18 and TRBJ1-1, with D hard to call. There are 14 residues in the CDR3. Trimming stripped 3 bases from V and 5 bases from J, with 13 bases between. Germline CDR1 KGHSH, CDR2 LQKENI. The CDR3 bases are TGTGCCAGCTCACCTCGGCGGGAAAGAACTGAAGCTTTCTTT. It translates to CASSPRRERTEAFF.

The CDR3 is CASSSGLAAYNEQFF. The CDR3 region has the DNA TGTGCCAGCAGTTCTGGACTAGCGGCTTACAATGAGCAGTTCTTC. The gene calls are TRBV27 and TRBJ2-1; 10 nucleotides line up with TRBD2. V shed 4 bases, J shed 4 bases, and the junction held 4 bases outside the gene matches. Germline-derived CDR1 and CDR2 are MNHEY and SMNVEV (reference sequence). CDR3 length equals 15 residues.

The table lists this clone with a few counts. V usage is TRBV6-5 and J usage is TRBJ2-7; tentative D call: TRBD2 (7 bases). Trimming shortened V by 5 bases and J by 4 bases, and 18 bases separated the two germline ends. The CDR3 runs to 15 residues. Germline V gives CDR1 MNHEY, CDR2 SVGAGI. The CDR3 sequence: CASSGGAGDPYEQYF. CDR3 nucleotide sequence: TGTGCCAGCAGTGGGGGGGCAGGGGATCCGTACGAGCAGTACTTC.

For this clone: An end of the junction does not agree with germline; a read error may underlie this. The J gene is TRBJ2-7, the V gene TRBV28; a weak D match, TRBD2 (6 bases). From germline, CDR1 is MDHEN and CDR2 SYDVKM. The CDR3 runs 16 residues. CDR3 residues: CAGSLNAGSLSYEQYF. Written as DNA, the CDR3 is TGTGCCGGCAGTTTAAACGCGGGGAGCCTCTCCTACGAGCAGTACTTC.

The chain combines TRBV5-1 with TRBJ2-1; the match to TRBD1 covers 10 bases. Per the germline V gene, CDR1 is SGHRS and CDR2 is YFSETQ. V shed 3 bases, J shed 7 bases, and the junction held 10 bases outside the gene matches. The CDR3 length is 16 residues. The CDR3 region has the DNA TGCGCCAGCAGCTCCCGCGGGACAGGGGTGTGGAATGAGCAGTTCTTC. Protein: CASSSRGTGVWNEQFF. Full variable domain (remainder filled in from reference TRBV5-1 and TRBJ2-1): KAGVTQTPRYLIKTRGQQVTLSCSPISGHRSVSWYQQTPGQGLQFLFEYFSETQRNKGNFPGRFSGRQFSNSRSEMNVSTLELGDSALYLCASSSRGTGVWNEQFFGPGTRLTVL.

This clone appeared a single time. This chain connects TRBV7-2 to TRBJ1-5; 8 bases are a match to TRBD1. With 6 bases clipped from V and 0 bases from J, the junction kept 4 bases outside the gene matches. The CDR3 spans 15 residues. Looked up from germline, CDR1 is SGHTA and CDR2 is FQGNSA. In DNA form, the CDR3 reads TGTGCCAGCAGGCGGGACAGGAATAGCAATCAGCCCCAGCATTTT. Amino acids: CASRRDRNSNQPQHF. The full variable domain, completed using reference TRBV7-2 and TRBJ1-5, is GAGVSQSPSNKVTEKGKDVELRCDPISGHTALYWYRQSLGQGLEFLIYFQGNSAPDKSGLPSDRFSAERTGGSVSTLTIQRTQQEDSAVYLCASRRDRNSNQPQHFGDGTRLSIL.

This chain uses TRBV6-5 with TRBJ1-5; D ambiguous. Trimming pared 0 bases from V and 1 base from J, leaving 7 bases between. Germline V CDR1 and CDR2: MNHEY, SVGAGI. CDR3 length: 15 amino acids. The CDR3 protein is CASSYSAGSNQPQHF. CDR3 in DNA: TGTGCCAGCAGTTACTCGGCCGGGAGCAATCAGCCCCAGCATTTT.

V gene TRBV10-3 combines with J gene TRBJ2-7, with D perhaps matching TRBD2 (5 bases). V lost 5 bases to trimming and J lost 1 base, with 12 bases between them. The CDR3 covers 14 residues. CDR1 ENHRY and CDR2 SYGVKD come from the germline V gene. The CDR3 protein is CAISLAGVSYEQYF. In nucleotides, the CDR3 is TGTGCCATCAGTCTCGCCGGGGTTTCCTACGAGCAGTACTTC.

In this sample, this clone turned up once. The V and J genes are TRBV6-5 and TRBJ1-1; 7 bases match TRBD1. The ends lost 7 bases at V and 6 bases at J; junction bases unmatched: 11. CDR1 is MNHEY, CDR2 SVGAGI, per germline. The CDR3 is made up of 14 amino acids. CDR3 protein: CASTFNRGFPEAFF. The DNA for the CDR3 is TGTGCCAGCACCTTCAACAGGGGATTCCCTGAAGCTTTCTTT.

The J gene is TRBJ1-2, the V gene TRBV18; weak D call: TRBD1 (5 bases). The CDR3 has 14 amino acids. Germline CDR1 is KGHSH and CDR2 is LQKENI. V was cut by 6 bases and J by 5 bases, with 16 bases left in between. The DNA of the CDR3 is TGTGCCAGCTCCCCCGCGGGGGTGAGGTATGGCTACACCTTC. Protein: CASSPAGVRYGYTF.

The chain carries TRBV11-2 and TRBJ2-5, with 11 bases matching TRBD2. Germline CDR1 is SGHAT and CDR2 is FQNNGV. V was pared by 5 bases and J by 1 base, with 12 bases of the junction left unmatched. This CDR3 has 18 residues. CDR3 DNA sequence: TGTGCCAGCAGCCGCGGGACTAGCGGACCGCTAATCCAAGAGACCCAGTACTTC. This codes for CASSRGTSGPLIQETQYF.

About this clone itself: The junction departs from germline at one end; a sequencing error may be responsible. The V and J genes are TRBV7-7 and TRBJ2-3, with a weak D call TRBD2 (6 bases). Germline CDR1 reads SSHAT; CDR2 reads FNYEAQ (reference sequence). This CDR3 is 15 amino acids long. This chain's CDR3 is CASSLSSGSTDTQYF. CDR3 sequence (DNA): TGTGCTAGCAGCTTAAGTAGCGGAAGCACAGATACGCAGTATTTT.

This clone was observed a single time. The chain employs TRBV7-2 and TRBJ2-2; TRBD1 matches at 8 bases. This CDR3 region has 18 residues. Looked up from germline, CDR1 is SGHTA and CDR2 is FQGNSA. V trimming: 4 bases; J trimming: 3 bases; junction bases outside the gene matches: 13. The CDR3 DNA reads as TGTGCCAGCAGCTCAAGCAGGGGGCTAGGGGTCTACACCGGGGAGCTGTTTTTT. As protein: CASSSSRGLGVYTGELFF. Drawing the rest from reference TRBV7-2 and TRBJ2-2, the complete variable domain is GAGVSQSPSNKVTEKGKDVELRCDPISGHTALYWYRQSLGQGLEFLIYFQGNSAPDKSGLPSDRFSAERTGGSVSTLTIQRTQQEDSAVYLCASSSSRGLGVYTGELFFGEGSRLTVL.

This clone was seen only a few times. The V gene is TRBV6-4, the J gene TRBJ2-3; 7 nucleotides align to TRBD2. Germline CDR1 MRHNA, CDR2 SNTAGT. The CDR3 is made up of 16 amino acids. V shed 1 base, J shed 3 bases, and the junction held 7 bases outside the gene matches. DNA for the CDR3: TGTGCCAGCAGTGACTTCTCCGGGGGGAAAACAGATACGCAGTATTTT. It is translated as CASSDFSGGKTDTQYF.

The chain is built from TRBV11-2 and TRBJ1-4, with no clear D. The germline V and J ends were trimmed by 6 bases and 8 bases, with 16 bases remaining between them. The CDR3 has 14 amino acids. The germline CDR1 and CDR2 sequences are SGHAT and FQNNGV. The CDR3 nucleotides read TGTGCCAGCAGACTAAACGCGGCAGTGGAAAAACTGTTTTTT. It specifies CASRLNAAVEKLFF.

The gene calls are TRBV5-1 and TRBJ2-2; 8 nucleotides line up with TRBD1. V lost 3 bases to trimming and J lost 1 base; unmatched junction nucleotides: 2. CDR1 and CDR2 (germline): SGHRS, YFSETQ. The CDR3 loop spans 15 amino acids. CDR3 sequence (DNA): TGCGCCAGCAGCTCCGGGACAGGGAACACCGGGGAGCTGTTTTTT. It specifies CASSSGTGNTGELFF.

This clone was recorded only once. The DNA of the CDR3 is TGTGCCAGCGGCCCTCACAATTCACCCCTCCACTTT. Its translation is CASGPHNSPLHF. The V gene is TRBV6-5, the J gene TRBJ1-6; D gene unclear. CDR1 is MNHEY, CDR2 SVGAGI, per germline. Trimming removed 8 bases from V and 7 bases from J, with 9 bases in between. The CDR3 sequence is 12 residues long.

The chain uses TRBV5-1 and TRBJ1-2; 8 bases map to TRBD1. J lost 5 bases, V lost 4 bases, and 10 bases had no gene match. Germline V CDR1 and CDR2: SGHRS, YFSETQ. This CDR3 comprises 15 residues. The CDR3: CASSLGQGMGYGYTF. The DNA for the CDR3 is TGCGCCAGCAGCCTTGGACAGGGAATGGGTTATGGCTACACCTTC.

This chain joins TRBV4-3 and TRBJ1-3, with no clear D. This CDR3 has 15 amino acids. The germline V gene encodes CDR1 LGHNA and CDR2 YSLEER. V was trimmed by 0 bases and J by 5 bases, leaving 11 bases between them. Here the CDR3 reads CASSQDPAGRNTIYF. The CDR3 DNA follows: TGCGCCAGCAGCCAAGATCCGGCAGGTAGAAACACCATATATTTT.

The J gene is TRBJ1-1, the V gene TRBV7-9, with a possible D match to TRBD1 (6 bases). The CDR3 loop spans 14 amino acids. V was shortened by 1 base and J by 3 bases, with 9 bases between the two germline ends. Germline loops: CDR1 SEHNR, CDR2 FQNEAQ (reference sequence). CDR3 DNA: TGTGCCAGCAGCTTAGTACAGGGCCACACTGAAGCTTTCTTT. Amino acid sequence: CASSLVQGHTEAFF.

The gene calls are TRBV29-1 and TRBJ1-2; D possibly corresponds to TRBD1 (5 bases). Germline V gene lookup returns CDR1 SQVTM and CDR2 ANQGSEA. V lost 7 bases, J lost 0 bases, and 12 bases lay in between. The length of the CDR3 is 13 residues. The CDR3 coding sequence is TGCAGCGGATCGGACAATCCTAACTATGGCTACACCTTC. Amino acid sequence: CSGSDNPNYGYTF.

The chain recombines TRBV7-2 with TRBJ1-1; D gene unclear. The V and J ends lost 0 bases and 6 bases respectively, with 8 bases between them. CDR3 length: 13 residues. Germline V lookup: CDR1 SGHTA, CDR2 FQGNSA. The CDR3 DNA sequence: TGTGCCAGCAGCTTAGCAGGGAGGTCTGAAGCTTTCTTT. Encoded protein: CASSLAGRSEAFF.

The chain links TRBV7-2 to TRBJ2-7; 12 bases are a match to TRBD2. CDR1 is SGHTA and CDR2 is FQGNSA in the germline V gene. V dropped 3 bases and J dropped 0; count of bases not matched to a gene: 9. The CDR3 runs 18 residues. DNA for the CDR3: TGTGCCAGCAGCTTTAGGATAAAGACTAGCGGGAGCTCCTACGAGCAGTACTTC. Translated: CASSFRIKTSGSSYEQYF. The whole variable domain, filled in from reference TRBV7-2 and TRBJ2-7, reads GAGVSQSPSNKVTEKGKDVELRCDPISGHTALYWYRQSLGQGLEFLIYFQGNSAPDKSGLPSDRFSAERTGGSVSTLTIQRTQQEDSAVYLCASSFRIKTSGSSYEQYFGPGTRLTVT.

The chain carries TRBV27 and TRBJ2-7; 7 bases fit TRBD1. This CDR3 region has 14 residues. Germline V lookup: CDR1 MNHEY, CDR2 SMNVEV (reference sequence). V lost 6 bases, J lost 4 bases, and 9 bases stayed unmatched. The CDR3 bases are TGTGCCAGCAGGAGGGACAGAATCGATTACGAGCAGTACTTC. Translating gives CASRRDRIDYEQYF.

The V gene is TRBV7-3, the J gene TRBJ2-1, with a tentative D call TRBD1 (6 bases). Germline CDR1 SGHTA, CDR2 FQGTGA. Trimming stripped 5 bases from V and 7 bases from J, with 21 bases between. The CDR3 has 16 residues. The CDR3 region is CASSINRASLWNEQFF. The CDR3 DNA reads as TGTGCCAGCAGCATTAACAGGGCTTCCTTGTGGAATGAGCAGTTCTTC.

The chain is built from TRBV7-3 and TRBJ2-3, with a possible D match to TRBD2 (6 bases). This CDR3 has 16 amino acids. CDR1 and CDR2 from the germline V gene are SGHTA and FQGTGA. Trimming removed 5 bases from V and 2 bases from J, with 17 bases in between. The CDR3 region is CASSRDLGGITDTQYF. The CDR3 DNA is TGTGCCAGCAGCCGGGACCTGGGCGGGATCACAGATACGCAGTATTTT.

This chain uses TRBV29-1 with TRBJ1-2, with a tentative D call TRBD1 (6 bases). This CDR3 has 11 residues. Germline assignment: CDR1 SQVTM and CDR2 ANQGSEA. The DNA for the CDR3 is TGCTCTTACAGGGACCTCTATGGCTACACCTTC. This encodes CSYRDLYGYTF.